This T cell receptor beta chain was recorded in a study of cytomegalovirus exposure and HLA in healthy donors (dated by TCRdb to 2015 to 2018). Background on the whole study: An earlier analysis of several hundred of the donors reported about 300 Gb of sequence data and roughly 120 million unique TCR beta sequences obtained from about 180 million T cells. An earlier analysis of 587 of the donors used high-throughput TCR beta sequencing to judge whether each TCR beta V gene segment behaved as functional or pseudogenic. Of the approximately 370 genotyped donors, 75% to 85% were placed in the genetic ancestry cluster associated with self-reported Caucasian donors. The study aimed to test whether signatures of past pathogen exposure could be identified by cataloging public T cell receptors. Donor age, sex, ethnicity and CMV serostatus were compiled together with the repertoire data. In the later analysis, no new phenotypic data were used to find candidate immune exposures; instead, reliance was placed on TCR beta sequences and their occurrence across donors. Typing coverage varied by locus: roughly 620-640 donors for A, B, C, DRB1 and DQB1; some 520 for DQA1; some 610 for DPA1; 450 to 480 for DPB1. The study profiled the T cell repertoires of about 640 subjects by immunosequencing and related them to cytomegalovirus serostatus. The study combined high-throughput TCR immunosequencing, statistical association of individual TCRs with disease status, and machine learning to predict cytomegalovirus infection status. Every repertoire in the discovery cohort had been generated on one and the same sequencing platform. Both class I and class II loci were covered by HLA typing, at four-digit resolution. A separate validation cohort of 90 to 150 different subjects was used in addition to the roughly 700-subject first cohort. Among around 400 genotyped donors of the cohort, an average of approximately 200,000 unique TCR beta nucleotide sequences was sequenced per donor, of which roughly 18% were non-productive. Approximately 310 gigabases of sequencing data and approximately 84 million unique TCR sequences were included in an early release covering several hundred HLA-typed donors. In a later genetic analysis, genome-wide SNP genotypes for 398 of the 666 donors were used, and that subset was treated as a discovery cohort. Five DR-DQ haplotypes were handled as single units for association and clustering, since linkage in the cohort was strong. To study patterns of TCR occurrence, a later analysis re-analyzed previously published TCR beta repertoires from 650 to 750 donors and added high-resolution HLA genotyping.

In total, approximately 700 healthy bone marrow donors made up the cohort. Cohort members were all nominally healthy when sampled, although unrecorded immune exposures were likely present. The donor tested CMV seronegative, placing the donor among the approximately 360 seronegative members of the cohort. Each donor provided a peripheral blood sample, and peripheral blood mononuclear cells were used for TCR beta sequencing. Genomic DNA extraction from the blood cell samples was performed with the Qiagen DNeasy Blood Extraction Kit. About this clone: Its antigen remains undetermined. Base qualities are missing; no much larger clone stands one base away.

Libraries were constructed by the immunoSEQ multiplex PCR assay. For the multiplex PCR, a mixture combining 60 forward primers for TCR Vbeta segments and 13 reverse primers for TCR Jbeta segments was used. Amplification of the CDR3 region of rearranged TCR beta genes was performed with a multiplex PCR assay on genomic DNA. The Illumina HiSeq System was used to sequence the amplified TCR beta libraries as 87-base-pair reads. Per the source publication's procedure: A later analysis counted about 80 million unique TCR beta chains across the 550 to 700 repertoires, and roughly 11 million of these chains were shared by at least two donors. Raw reads were error-corrected and collapsed into unique sequences by a nearest-neighbor algorithm in which closely related sequences were merged to remove PCR and sequencing errors. To assign V, D and J gene segments, CDR3 sequences were aligned to IMGT reference sequences. Each retained sequence needed at least a six-nucleotide match to both a V gene segment and a J gene segment. Rearrangements were classified as productive when the CDR3 lacked stop codons and remained in frame with V and J, and all other rearrangements were classified as non-productive. CDR3 was defined by IMGT convention, running from the second conserved V-encoded cysteine to the conserved J-encoded phenylalanine. In an earlier analysis of roughly 610 of the donors, sequences lacking an unambiguous match to a single V gene segment were excluded. In an earlier analysis of approximately 590 of the donors, a V segment was called functional when productive rearrangements were above 56.7%, and segregating when the standard deviation between donors exceeded 5%. A statistical classification framework was developed to diagnose cytomegalovirus status using the catalog of TCR beta chain sequences. In a later analysis, V and J genes were assigned by comparing TCR nucleotide sequences against IMGT/GENE-DB human TR gene sequences. A later analysis assigned CDR3 sequences and most-parsimonious VDJ recombination scenarios with the TCRdist pipeline. In a later analysis, every TCR beta chain was defined by the combination of its CDR3 amino acid sequence and its V-gene family, and reads without a unique V-gene family were dropped. In a later analysis, some 600 highly shared, low-generation-probability nucleotide sequences were removed to address suspected cross-contamination and a sequencing artifact. In a later analysis, a clonal expansion index was calculated for each public chain from normalized within-repertoire ranks of inferred template counts. Generation probabilities in a later analysis came from a VDJ recombination model fitted to out-of-frame rearrangements, and those results were checked against IGoR. In a later analysis, TCR-TCR, TCR-HLA and TCR-CMV co-occurrence was scored with hypergeometric tests, and a repertoire-size bias correction was applied to TCR pairs. In a later analysis, false discovery rates were estimated by permuting HLA or CMV assignments 20 times. In a later analysis, co-occurring TCRs were grouped using DBSCAN, and TCRdist sequence similarity was added for clustering within HLA-allele-positive subsets. Repertoires with fewer than 30,000 or more than 120,000 public chains were left out of co-occurrence clustering, as were five repertoires with anomalous nucleotide sharing. As stored in TCRdb, this immuneACCESS dataset retains in-frame rearrangements with V and J assigned. A fraction of the clones does not appear; measured against another copy, unresolved V genes explain less than half of the discrepancy, and the remainder lacks a known reason. From that table come the V and J calls and clone size; the DNA was used to work out D and trimming. The sample includes roughly 120,000 clones, with 70% to 75% observed a single time. In total, the top ten clones hold 1.5% to 2% of the sample.

In the germline V gene (reference sequence), CDR1 corresponds to SEHNR and CDR2 to FQNEAQ. V loses 2 bases of germline sequence and J loses 6 bases, and the interval between the two ends is 10 bases. There are 13 amino acids in the CDR3, from cysteine to phenylalanine inclusive. The kept DNA is CDR3 alone, 39 bases in frame from the first base. What the research found in general, with its limitations: The study gave a list of some 150 TCR beta chains associated with cytomegalovirus. In an earlier analysis of approximately 600 of the donors, most TCR beta V segments were observed in productive rearrangements about 90% or about 30% of the time, broadly matching IMGT annotations. Correlated functional status among segregating V segments might reflect linkage disequilibrium, but an unknown experimental factor could not be ruled out. Some IMGT-functional V segments, including TRBV6-2 and TRBV6-3, could not be distinguished by the 87-base-pair reads and were therefore excluded. In a later analysis, HLA-associated TCR beta chains were found to be more clonally expanded and to have lower generation probabilities than equally common non-associated chains. A further reported finding was that TCR beta sequences accurately predicted the HLA-A and HLA-B alleles for most subjects in the first cohort. In a later analysis, TCR association rates were found to vary across HLA loci, with the most associated TCRs seen for DRB1 alleles and the fewest for HLA-C alleles. CMV serostatus was the only immune exposure information available for the cohort. The cohort was sequenced for TCR beta chains only, and without alpha or paired-chain data the features that could be detected were limited. When HLA alleles, especially DR and DQ, strongly co-occurred, TCR associations were difficult to assign to individual alleles. Because counts were too low, seventeen rarely observed V segments, including chromosome 9 orphons, were excluded from the earlier analysis of 500 to 700 of the donors. According to a later genetic analysis, donors in an Asian-associated ancestry cluster had fewer N-insertions in productive TCRs than the roughly 660-donor mean. HLA typing was unavailable for some donors at each locus, so association tests used only the typed subset. In a later analysis, around 17,000 TCR beta sequences were associated with specific HLA alleles at a false discovery rate of 0.05. A few of the identified cytomegalovirus-associated TCR beta chains were confirmed in vitro to be specific for cytomegalovirus antigens. The sequencing pipeline was judged likely to have produced a cluster of highly shared sequence variants as a technical artifact. In both the original and validation cohorts, the classifier was reported to diagnose cytomegalovirus status with high specificity and sensitivity. In a later analysis, several top co-occurrence clusters were reported to appear linked to parvovirus B19, influenza, CMV and Epstein-Barr virus. According to a later analysis, most CMV-associated TCR beta chains appeared to be HLA-restricted, and the HLA associations seemed to be driven largely by CMV exposure. The authors suggested that the approach could potentially be generalized to other disease states and immunological phenotypes. Across donors, most TCR sequences were observed very rarely, whereas some public TCRs were present in many individuals. Sequencing depth was assumed to be roughly uniform across donors in the presence/absence analyses, though that assumption may not hold. A later genetic analysis associated a missense DCLRE1C variant with V-gene and J-gene trimming of TCR beta chains, and an independent cohort replicated the association.

Sample: PBMCs. The sequence was obtained from a woman under 30 in good health and CMV-seronegative. This chain joins TRBV7-9 to TRBJ2-5; no confident D gene assignment can be made. CDR3 loop: CASSLYSEQTQYF. The DNA sequence is given as TGTGCCAGCAGCTTATATAGTGAACAGACCCAGTACTTC.